This TCR beta chain was obtained from a study of T-cell reconstitution after alpha-beta-depleted transplantation in children. Germline lookup yields CDR1 MNHEY and CDR2 SVGEGT. The V end was cut by 1 base, the J end by 4 bases, with 1 base between. CDR3 length: 11 residues. TCRbeta library construction was performed incorporating unique molecular identifiers. TCRdb itself ran the PCR reads through MiXCR, one entry per CDR3 protein. The sample records 200,000 to 250,000 distinct CDR3 sequences, approximately 10% being singletons. The chain couples TRBV6-2 or TRBV6-3 to TRBJ1-2; D is unresolved. The sample in question was PBMCs from the stem cell graft donor, obtained from the stem cell graft. This receptor was obtained from a human donor who donated a stem cell graft to a child with acute lymphoblastic leukemia. CDR3 in DNA: TGTGCCAGCAGTTACTTCTATGGCTACACCTTC. Protein product: CASSYFYGYTF.